The 10 T cell receptor beta chains below all came from one sample that was sequenced in a study of breast tumors, draining lymph nodes, adjacent tissues. Via MiXCR, TCRdb re-called the multiplex PCR reads, giving one row per CDR3 protein. The sample consists of 270,000 or so distinct CDR3 sequences, 30% of them appearing once. Axillary draining lymph nodes of breast cancer patients supplied the node samples. Sequenced input: axillary lymph node tissue. The source is a female donor with breast cancer. Some clones in this sample may be carry-over from other donors' samples.

This clonotype was counted many times. The chain employs TRBV7-2 and TRBJ1-6; tentatively, D is TRBD1 (6 bases). Trimming pared 5 bases from V and 8 bases from J, leaving 10 bases between. The CDR3 totals 13 residues. Germline CDR1 is SGHTA and CDR2 is FQGNSA. CDR3 amino acids: CASSPEGDSPLHF. In DNA form, the CDR3 reads TGTGCCAGCAGCCCCGAGGGGGATTCACCCCTCCACTTT.

There are many counts of this clonotype. This rearrangement joins TRBV5-1 to TRBJ2-7; D is possibly TRBD2 (5 bases). CDR1 and CDR2 (germline): SGHRS, YFSETQ. Trimming pared 4 bases from V and 2 bases from J, leaving 7 bases between. The CDR3 contains 12 residues. Here the CDR3 DNA reads TGCGCCAGCAGCGCCGGGACCTACGAGCAGTACTTC. Amino acids: CASSAGTYEQYF.

A note on this clonotype: Sequence at one end of the junction differs from germline and may be a read error. The chain is built from TRBV2 and TRBJ2-3; no clear D gene. CDR1 SNHLY and CDR2 FYNNEI come from the germline V gene. The CDR3 covers 14 residues. The CDR3 here is CASSGPPPTDTQYF. The CDR3 nucleotides are TGTGCCAGCAGTGGTCCCCCGCCTACAGACACGCAGTATTTT.

For this clonotype: Here the CDR3 omits its conserved ending phenylalanine or tryptophan, so a read error is the likely source. V gene TRBV9 combines with J gene TRBJ2-5; D is perhaps TRBD1 (5 bases). CDR1 and CDR2 (germline): SGDLS, YYNGEE. The V and J ends lost 0 bases and 4 bases respectively, with 7 bases between them. There are 13 residues in the CDR3. CDR3 sequence: CASSVAGLETQYS. The DNA of the CDR3 is TGTGCCAGCAGCGTAGCAGGGTTAGAGACCCAGTACTCC.

This clonotype was found many times. The genes are TRBV19 and TRBJ2-2; no reliable D call. The CDR3 contains 15 residues. Germline assignment: CDR1 LNHDA and CDR2 SQIVND (reference sequence). V was pared by 6 bases and J by 2 bases, with 13 bases between. The CDR3 loop is CASRTLDRNTGELFF. DNA for the CDR3: TGTGCCAGTAGAACCCTCGACCGAAACACCGGGGAGCTGTTTTTT.

This clonotype was observed a few times. A much larger clone is a single base away; this may be a read error. The J gene is TRBJ2-7, the V gene TRBV20-1; perhaps D is TRBD1 or TRBD2 (5 bases each). Germline V gives CDR1 DFQATT, CDR2 SNEGSKA (reference sequence). The CDR3 has 14 residues. For the CDR3, the DNA is TGCAGTGCTAGAGATGGGGGTAGAGTCTACGAGCAGTGCTTC. Protein: CSARDGGRVYEQCF.

Ten or more counts support this clonotype. The chain uses TRBV5-8 and TRBJ1-6; D gene uncertain. Deletions cut 3 bases from V and 7 bases from J, with 14 bases between. The CDR3 spans 15 residues. Germline CDR1 SGHTS, CDR2 YDEGEE. CDR3 sequence reads: CASSSQSGSNSPLHF. Written as DNA, the CDR3 is TGTGCCAGCAGCTCCCAGTCTGGCTCGAATTCACCCCTCCACTTT.

This clonotype was counted ten times or more. The rearrangement uses TRBV9 and TRBJ2-7, with 8 bases fitting TRBD2. V lost 7 bases, J lost 3 bases, and 9 bases stayed unmatched. The CDR3 is 14 residues long. The germline V gene has CDR1 SGDLS and CDR2 YYNGEE. The CDR3 loop reads CASALGLAGYEQYF. CDR3 DNA sequence: TGTGCCAGCGCCCTAGGGCTAGCGGGCTACGAGCAGTACTTC.

This clonotype was recorded at least ten times. This chain joins TRBV9 and TRBJ2-5, with 8 positions matching TRBD2. CDR3 length: 13 residues. Per germline, CDR1 SGDLS and CDR2 YYNGEE. V shed 4 bases, J shed 5 bases, and the junction held 4 bases outside the gene matches. For the CDR3, the DNA is TGTGCCAGCAGCCAACCGGGGGGGGAGACCCAGTACTTC. Translated: CASSQPGGETQYF.

The rearrangement links TRBV6-2 or TRBV6-3 to TRBJ2-1; 8 bases are shared with TRBD2. The trim removed 6 bases at V and 1 base at J, leaving 5 bases unmatched. This CDR3 is 15 amino acids long. Germline loops: CDR1 MNHEY, CDR2 SVGEGT. The CDR3: CASSSGSWSYNEQFF. CDR3 nucleotides: TGTGCCAGCAGCAGCGGGAGCTGGTCCTACAATGAGCAGTTCTTC.